This T cell receptor beta chain appears in the sequencing data of a study of T cells after yellow fever vaccination. Study details: Preparation of fractions with low cell numbers was performed using SMART-Seq v4 Ultra Low Input. Study results and limitations: Booster sampling recovered most clones from primary vaccination (96% CD4, approximately 88% CD8). It was a weaker secondary response, yet one that peaked faster, at day 5 versus 15.

In the case of this clonotype: Antigen unknown.

The 5'RACE template-switching step produced TCR cDNA and added a universal primer site and UMIs. TCRdb called the 5' RACE reads again in MiXCR, with one record for every CDR3 protein. The sample carries 300,000 or so distinct CDR3 sequences, 6.8% recorded once. Trimming took 2 bases from V and 0 from J; bases not matched to a gene: 4. CDR3 length: 16 amino acids. Germline assignment: CDR1 SGHRS and CDR2 YFSETQ. This sequence originates from a man younger than 35 who received the YFV17D yellow fever vaccine. The gene calls are TRBV5-1 and TRBJ2-5; TRBD1 aligns across 10 bases. Source: PBMCs, taken more than 35 days after the first yellow fever vaccination. The CDR3 region is CASSFGTGVHQETQYF. The CDR3 coding sequence is TGCGCCAGCAGCTTCGGGACAGGGGTTCACCAAGAGACCCAGTACTTC.